The sequence of this T cell receptor beta chain was determined in a study of shared clonotypes between healthy human individuals. At the level of the study: CD4 naive and memory got three plates each, CD8 naive two, CD8 memory one. The study's findings and limits: Among the subsets, naive ones generally showed larger estimated richness than memory ones.

As handled by the study authors: Filtering of immunoSEQ junctional sequences could not match full-length read filtering. Sequencing was performed with immunoSEQ multiplex PCR; in TCRdb, only in-frame clones are kept and a portion is missing. Clonal size and the V and J genes are those of that table, whereas D and trimming came from the DNA. Of 2.3 million or so clones listed, more than 80% are singletons. All donors were healthy HIV-negative adults lacking recent acute infections or vaccinations. The CDR3 runs to 17 residues. CDR1 is MNHNS and CDR2 is SASEGT in the germline V gene. V dropped 0 bases and J dropped 3 bases, with 18 bases sitting between them. About this clone itself: Its antigen is undetermined.

The sequence was obtained from a man younger than 35 in good health. Some clones in this sample may be carry-over from other donors' samples. The V gene is TRBV6-1, the J gene TRBJ2-7, with D possibly being TRBD1 or TRBD2 (6 bases each). Sequenced input: naive CD4+ T cells from PBMCs. Subset specified: CD45RA+ positively selected. The CDR3 DNA reads as TGTGCCAGCAGTGAAGCTTTAGGGGGAGGTCTTGGCTACGAGCAGTACTTC. It yields the protein CASSEALGGGLGYEQYF.